One TCR beta chain is described in this entry. Its specificity is unknown. This sample was taken from a study of cytomegalovirus exposure and HLA in healthy donors. With 60 Vbeta and 13 Jbeta primers, the PCR was carried out. TCRdb keeps only in-frame clones here, not all; method: immunoSEQ multiplex PCR. In the table there are around 130,000 clones, 66% of which are singletons. Germline CDR1 SNHLY, CDR2 FYNNEI. V dropped 6 bases and J dropped 4 bases, with 18 bases sitting between them. The CDR3 covers 15 residues. General study points: Some highly shared sequence variants likely arose as a pipeline artifact. The authors excluded some V segments, including TRBV6-2 and TRBV6-3, as indistinguishable. With later analysis, a missense DCLRE1C variant became linked to TCR beta V- and J-gene trimming. Several of the most significant clusters were apparently associated with common viral pathogens in a later analysis.

Material for sequencing was PBMCs. The chain uses TRBV2 and TRBJ1-2; tentatively, D is TRBD1 (6 bases). This TCR was sampled from a woman aged 60 to 75 in good health and CMV-seronegative. CDR3 in amino acids: CASRYLDSLVYGYTF. CDR3 in DNA: TGTGCCAGCAGATACCTGGACAGCCTTGTCTATGGCTACACCTTC. Full variable domain (outside the CDR3, taken from reference TRBV2 and TRBJ1-2): EPEVTQTPSHQVTQMGQEVILRCVPISNHLYFYWYRQILGQKVEFLVSFYNNEISEKSEIFDDQFSVERPDGSNFTLKIRSTKLEDSAMYFCASRYLDSLVYGYTFGSGTRLTVV.